Shown below are 18 T cell receptor beta chains from a single sample sequenced in a study of blood T cell repertoires in COVID-19. Using immunoSEQ multiplex PCR, the repertoire was profiled, and TCRdb retains in-frame clones only, with some absent. The sample has about 160,000 clones, approximately 90% seen once. The specimen was peripheral blood. These receptors were obtained from a man aged 18 to 29 with acute or convalescent COVID-19.

This clone has just a few counts. This rearrangement joins TRBV4-1 to TRBJ1-1, with TRBD1 matching over 7 bases. After removal of 5 bases from V and 1 base from J, the junction contained 7 bases not matched to a gene. Germline V lookup: CDR1 MGHRA, CDR2 YSYEKL. This CDR3 is 15 amino acids long. For the CDR3, the DNA is TGCGCCAGCAGCGGGACGGGGACAGCGAACACTGAAGCTTTCTTT. Its translation is CASSGTGTANTEAFF.

V is TRBV30 and J is TRBJ1-1; D not certain. CDR1 is GTSNPN and CDR2 is SVGIG in the germline V gene (reference sequence). V lost 0 bases and J 1 base, leaving 15 bases between the germline ends. This CDR3 region has 16 residues. The CDR3 is CAWSVLGPTANTEAFF. CDR3 nucleotide sequence: TGTGCCTGGAGTGTACTTGGGCCGACGGCGAACACTGAAGCTTTCTTT.

The chain links TRBV14 to TRBJ1-1; no clear D gene. CDR1 is SGHDN, CDR2 FVKESK, per germline. The CDR3 is 13 residues long. The germline V and J ends were trimmed by 4 bases and 4 bases, with 10 bases remaining between them. The CDR3 DNA reads TGTGCCAGCAGCCTAATGGGCGCCACTGAAGCTTTCTTT. It yields the protein CASSLMGATEAFF. The whole variable domain, remainder taken from reference TRBV14 and TRBJ1-1, is EAGVTQFPSHSVIEKGQTVTLRCDPISGHDNLYWYRRVMGKEIKFLLHFVKESKQDESGMPNNRFLAERTGGTYSTLKVQPAELEDSGVYFCASSLMGATEAFFGQGTRLTVV.

The genes are TRBV19 and TRBJ2-4; 10 bases agree with TRBD1. In germline, CDR1 is LNHDA, CDR2 SQIVND (reference sequence). The CDR3 contains 17 residues. The ends lost 6 bases at V and 1 base at J; junction bases unmatched: 9. Here the CDR3 reads CASSPGTGVPAKNIQYF. CDR3 DNA sequence: TGTGCCAGTAGCCCCGGGACAGGGGTACCGGCCAAAAACATTCAGTACTTC.

V and J are TRBV19 and TRBJ2-2; a possible D gene is TRBD2 (6 bases). Germline CDR1 and CDR2: LNHDA and SQIVND (reference sequence). The CDR3 runs to 15 residues. V was pared by 5 bases and J by 1 base, with 11 bases between. Written as DNA, the CDR3 is TGTGCCAGTAGTTATCCCGGGAGGAACACCGGGGAGCTGTTTTTT. Protein product: CASSYPGRNTGELFF.

The chain is built from TRBV11-2 and TRBJ1-3; 7 bases are shared with TRBD1. J was trimmed by 0 bases and V by 3 bases; bases with no gene match: 2. There are 15 residues in the CDR3. Germline V gene data show CDR1 as SGHAT and CDR2 as FQNNGV. DNA for the CDR3: TGTGCCAGCAGCTTCGGGACAGCCTCTGGAAACACCATATATTTT. This encodes CASSFGTASGNTIYF. The complete variable domain, with remaining parts taken from reference TRBV11-2 and TRBJ1-3, reads EAGVAQSPRYKIIEKRQSVAFWCNPISGHATLYWYQQILGQGPKLLIQFQNNGVVDDSQLPKDRFSAERLKGVDSTLKIQPAKLEDSAVYLCASSFGTASGNTIYFGEGSWLTVV.

The rearrangement joins TRBV11-2 to TRBJ1-3, with D unresolved. The CDR3 has 13 residues. The V gene lost 3 bases and the J gene lost 4 bases, with 7 bases spanning the gap. From germline, CDR1 is SGHAT and CDR2 FQNNGV. CDR3 nucleotides: TGTGCCAGCAGCTTTAGTTCGGGAAACACCATATATTTT. It codes for CASSFSSGNTIYF.

This clone was counted between two and nine times. The J gene is TRBJ1-5, the V gene TRBV6-5, with a tentative D call TRBD1 (6 bases). Germline lookup yields CDR1 MNHEY and CDR2 SVGAGI. V lost 8 bases and J 4 bases, leaving 9 bases between the germline ends. The CDR3 is 12 residues long. The CDR3 loop is CASRTGNQPQHF. CDR3 sequence (DNA): TGTGCCAGCCGTACAGGGAATCAGCCCCAGCATTTT.

The gene calls are TRBV14 and TRBJ1-1, with a tentative D call TRBD1 (6 bases). Trimming cost V 5 bases and J 11 bases, with 21 bases left between them. CDR1 and CDR2 (germline): SGHDN, FVKESK. CDR3 size: 14 residues. CDR3 residues: CASSSHSQGRVAFF. CDR3 nucleotides: TGTGCCAGCAGCTCACATAGTCAGGGGAGGGTCGCTTTCTTT. The variable domain in full, with the rest retrieved from reference TRBV14 and TRBJ1-1, is EAGVTQFPSHSVIEKGQTVTLRCDPISGHDNLYWYRRVMGKEIKFLLHFVKESKQDESGMPNNRFLAERTGGTYSTLKVQPAELEDSGVYFCASSSHSQGRVAFFGQGTRLTVV.

The chain couples TRBV9 to TRBJ2-7, with 16 positions matching TRBD2. The junction had 9 bases not matched to a gene; V was cut back by 0 bases and J by 3 bases. CDR3 length: 19 residues. Germline-derived CDR1 and CDR2 are SGDLS and YYNGEE. This chain's CDR3 is CASSVGLGLAGGPVYEQYF. CDR3 DNA: TGTGCCAGCAGCGTAGGACTGGGACTAGCGGGAGGGCCGGTCTACGAGCAGTACTTC.

This clone was recorded only once. The J gene is TRBJ2-1, the V gene TRBV2, with 13 positions matching TRBD2. From germline, CDR1 is SNHLY and CDR2 FYNNEI. With 2 bases clipped from V and 7 bases from J, the junction kept 11 bases outside the gene matches. There are 18 residues in the CDR3. The CDR3 region has the DNA TGTGCCAGCAGTGAAAGGACTAGAACTAGCGGGAGGGAGAATGAGCAGTTCTTC. Amino acid sequence: CASSERTRTSGRENEQFF.

The V call is TRBV21-1, the J call TRBJ1-1; the D segment call TRBD1 is taken from the table without a DNA check. TRBV21-1 is reported as a pseudogene. This CDR3 has 14 amino acids. For the CDR3, the DNA is TGTGCCAGGGTTACGACAGCTTTCCTCTTTGAAGCTTTCTTT. Protein sequence: CARVTTAFLFEAFF.

The rearrangement links TRBV19 to TRBJ1-6; D might be TRBD1 (5 bases). CDR1 is LNHDA and CDR2 is SQIVND in the germline V gene (reference sequence). V was cut by 1 base and J by 8 bases, with 18 bases left in between. The length of the CDR3 is 17 residues. The CDR3 loop reads CASSIGPDWRGDSPLHF. DNA for the CDR3: TGTGCCAGTAGTATAGGTCCGGATTGGAGGGGAGATTCACCCCTCCACTTT.

The J gene is TRBJ1-1, the V gene TRBV4-1, with D possibly TRBD1 on 5 matching bases. The germline V and J ends were trimmed by 4 bases and 1 base, with 13 bases remaining between them. CDR1 is MGHRA, CDR2 YSYEKL, per germline. The CDR3 is 15 amino acids. For the CDR3, the DNA is TGCGCCAGCAGCCTAGTCCCGGGGGAGAACACTGAAGCTTTCTTT. Amino acids: CASSLVPGENTEAFF.

The chain is built from TRBV9 and TRBJ2-3, with 9 bases identical to TRBD1. After removal of 4 bases from V and 4 bases from J, the junction contained 7 bases not matched to a gene. Germline assignment: CDR1 SGDLS and CDR2 YYNGEE. The CDR3 is 15 residues long. The CDR3 DNA sequence: TGTGCCAGCAGCTCTCGGGACAGGGCCCCAGATACGCAGTATTTT. Translating it yields CASSSRDRAPDTQYF.

The gene calls are TRBV2 and TRBJ1-4; TRBD1 aligns across 7 bases. This CDR3 comprises 13 residues. Germline assignment: CDR1 SNHLY and CDR2 FYNNEI. The junction had 5 bases not matched to a gene; V was cut back by 5 bases and J by 8 bases. CDR3: CASSKDRIEKLFF. CDR3 DNA: TGTGCCAGCAGTAAGGACAGGATAGAAAAACTGTTTTTT.

The chain is built from TRBV2 and TRBJ1-5; D unresolved. Trimming removed 6 bases at V and 4 bases at J, with 10 bases between. The CDR3 has 13 residues. Germline V gives CDR1 SNHLY, CDR2 FYNNEI. CDR3 region: CASRARPNQPQHF. DNA of the CDR3: TGTGCCAGCAGGGCCAGGCCTAATCAGCCCCAGCATTTT.

The V gene is TRBV5-4, the J gene TRBJ2-3, with 9 bases identical to TRBD1. The CDR3 sequence is 15 residues long. Trimming cost V 4 bases and J 3 bases; bases outside gene matches: 6. Germline V gene sequence: CDR1 SGHNT, CDR2 YYREEE (reference sequence). The CDR3 DNA is TGTGCCAGCAGCCTTGGGGGACAGGGTACAGATACGCAGTATTTT. Residues: CASSLGGQGTDTQYF.